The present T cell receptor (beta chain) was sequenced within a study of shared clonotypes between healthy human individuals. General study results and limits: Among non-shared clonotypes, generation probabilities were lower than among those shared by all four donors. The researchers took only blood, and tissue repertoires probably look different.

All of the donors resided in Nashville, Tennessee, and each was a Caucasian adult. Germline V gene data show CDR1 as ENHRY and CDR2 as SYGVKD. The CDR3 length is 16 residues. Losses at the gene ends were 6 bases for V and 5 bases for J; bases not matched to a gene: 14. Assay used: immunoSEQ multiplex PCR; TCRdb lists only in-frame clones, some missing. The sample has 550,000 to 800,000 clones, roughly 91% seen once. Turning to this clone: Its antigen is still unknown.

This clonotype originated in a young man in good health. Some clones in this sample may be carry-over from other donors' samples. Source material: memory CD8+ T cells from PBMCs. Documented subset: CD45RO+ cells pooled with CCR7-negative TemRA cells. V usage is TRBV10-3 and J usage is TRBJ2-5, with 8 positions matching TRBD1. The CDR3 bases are TGTGCCATCAGAAACTTTAGACAGGGGAGGAAGGAGACCCAGTACTTC. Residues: CAIRNFRQGRKETQYF.